Below are 18 T cell receptor beta chains sequenced from a single sample in a study of PD-1 blockade in classical Hodgkin lymphoma. Sequenced by immunoSEQ multiplex PCR; TCRdb stores in-frame clones only, minus some. The data show roughly 14,000 clones, with more than 70% seen just once and about 4.5% held by the top ten. All trial patients relapsed after autologous stem cell transplantation. The input for sequencing was peripheral blood mononuclear cells (PBMCs), taken at baseline. All receptors derive from a human donor with classical Hodgkin lymphoma.

This clone was observed a handful of times. The gene calls are TRBV30 and TRBJ2-7; 8 bases fit TRBD2. V lost 6 bases, J lost 2 bases, and 9 bases stayed unmatched. CDR3 length: 14 amino acids. The germline V gene encodes CDR1 GTSNPN and CDR2 SVGIG (reference sequence). The CDR3 protein is CACEGTGGPYEQYF. CDR3 bases: TGTGCCTGTGAGGGAACGGGAGGGCCCTACGAGCAGTACTTC.

The chain has TRBV10-3 and TRBJ2-1; 9 bases align to TRBD1. This CDR3 has 15 residues. The germline CDR1 and CDR2 sequences are ENHRY and SYGVKD. J lost 6 bases, V lost 8 bases, and 11 bases had no gene match. The CDR3 DNA is TGTGCCATCGGTGGCAGACAGGGGGATCCCAATGAGCAGTTCTTC. This codes for CAIGGRQGDPNEQFF.

This clone has just one count. The V gene is TRBV9, the J gene TRBJ2-3; D is perhaps TRBD1 or TRBD2 (6 bases each). Per the germline V gene, CDR1 is SGDLS and CDR2 is YYNGEE. V lost 0 bases, J lost 0 bases, and 11 bases lay in between. The CDR3 has 16 residues. For the CDR3, the DNA is TGTGCCAGCAGCGTAGCTAACGGGGGCAGCACAGATACGCAGTATTTT. Amino acids: CASSVANGGSTDTQYF. The full variable domain, its missing parts supplied by reference TRBV9 and TRBJ2-3, is DSGVTQTPKHLITATGQRVTLRCSPRSGDLSVYWYQQSLDQGLQFLIQYYNGEERAKGNILERFSAQQFPDLHSELNLSSLELGDSALYFCASSVANGGSTDTQYFGPGTRLTVL.

The rearrangement joins TRBV14 to TRBJ2-1; D is uncertain. Trimming stripped 4 bases from V and 2 bases from J, with 18 bases between. The germline V gene has CDR1 SGHDN and CDR2 FVKESK. The CDR3 is made up of 17 amino acids. The CDR3 reads CASSPHWLGVAYNEQFF. The CDR3 DNA reads TGTGCCAGCAGCCCCCATTGGTTGGGCGTTGCCTACAATGAGCAGTTCTTC.

J is TRBJ2-1 and V is TRBV15, with a possible D match to TRBD2 (6 bases). Germline V gives CDR1 LNHNV, CDR2 YYDKDF (reference sequence). With 0 bases removed from V and 5 bases from J, the gap between germline ends came to 14 bases. The CDR3 runs to 16 residues. CDR3 region: CATSREGGGQDNEQFF. For the CDR3, the DNA is TGTGCCACCAGCAGAGAAGGAGGAGGGCAGGACAATGAGCAGTTCTTC.

The chain combines TRBV4-3 with TRBJ2-7; D not certain. Germline CDR1 and CDR2: LGHNA and YSLEER. Trimming cost V 0 bases and J 6 bases, with 18 bases left between them. This CDR3 has 16 residues. The CDR3: CASSQEASWALSEQYF. The CDR3 region has the DNA TGCGCCAGCAGCCAAGAAGCGTCATGGGCTCTTTCCGAGCAGTACTTC.

The chain uses TRBV27 and TRBJ2-7; D might be TRBD1 (6 bases). CDR1 is MNHEY, CDR2 SMNVEV, per germline (reference sequence). Trimming stripped 4 bases from V and 3 bases from J, with 16 bases between. The CDR3 has 15 residues. The CDR3 DNA reads TGTGCCAGCAGTTCCCATAGGGGGATGATCTACGAGCAGTACTTC. Protein: CASSSHRGMIYEQYF.

J is TRBJ2-2 and V is TRBV5-1, with unresolved D. V shed 0 bases and J shed 3 bases, with 9 bases lying between them. The length of the CDR3 is 15 residues. Germline loops: CDR1 SGHRS, CDR2 YFSETQ. This chain's CDR3 is CASSLATVDTGELFF. Here the CDR3 DNA reads TGCGCCAGCAGCTTGGCTACAGTAGACACCGGGGAGCTGTTTTTT.

The chain couples TRBV4-3 to TRBJ1-2; D perhaps matches TRBD1 (5 bases). V lost 3 bases and J lost 1, with 21 bases in between. The CDR3 consists of 18 residues. Germline V gene sequence: CDR1 LGHNA, CDR2 YSLEER. The CDR3 spells CASSHRGGGPGINYGYTF. CDR3 coding DNA: TGCGCCAGCAGCCACCGTGGGGGAGGGCCCGGAATTAACTATGGCTACACCTTC.

The V call is TRBV11-3, the J call TRBJ1-2, with 8 bases fitting TRBD1. The CDR3 is 16 amino acids. V lost 5 bases and J lost 7; bases outside the gene matches: 15. Germline V gives CDR1 SGHNT, CDR2 YENEEA. CDR3 coding DNA: TGTGCCAGCAGCCAGGAGGGGAGACAGGGGTCCTGTGGCTACACCTTC. Residues: CASSQEGRQGSCGYTF. The full variable domain, completed using reference TRBV11-3 and TRBJ1-2, is EAGVVQSPRYKIIEKKQPVAFWCNPISGHNTLYWYLQNLGQGPELLIRYENEEAVDDSQLPKDRFSAERLKGVDSTLKIQPAELGDSAVYLCASSQEGRQGSCGYTFGSGTRLTVV.

The rearrangement uses TRBV2 and TRBJ1-5; the match to TRBD1 covers 7 bases. The CDR3 runs to 15 residues. V lost 6 bases to trimming and J lost 2 bases; unmatched junction nucleotides: 7. The germline CDR1 and CDR2 sequences are SNHLY and FYNNEI. The CDR3 here is CASRRDSGRNQPQHF. The DNA for the CDR3 is TGTGCCAGCAGACGGGACAGTGGACGCAATCAGCCCCAGCATTTT.

The chain combines TRBV15 with TRBJ1-5; tentatively, D is TRBD1 (5 bases). Germline values: CDR1 LNHNV, CDR2 YYDKDF (reference sequence). The CDR3 totals 14 residues. Trimming removed 1 base from V and 6 bases from J, with 10 bases in between. The DNA of the CDR3 is TGTGCCACCAGCAGAGGTGGGGCAGGTCAGCCCCAGCATTTT. Its translation is CATSRGGAGQPQHF.

This clone was recorded once. The V gene is TRBV28, the J gene TRBJ1-3, with D tentatively TRBD1 (5 bases). This CDR3 has 13 amino acids. Germline CDR1 and CDR2: MDHEN and SYDVKM. The ends were cut back, 8 bases at V and 4 bases at J, with 12 bases in the middle. Written as DNA, the CDR3 is TGTGCCAGCTCTCTTTGGGACGGAAACACCATATATTTT. Protein: CASSLWDGNTIYF.

V and J are TRBV7-9 and TRBJ2-5, with TRBD2 identical over 7 bases. The CDR3 is 16 amino acids. V shed 4 bases and J 0 bases; nucleotides not matched to a gene: 8. The V gene's germline CDR1 is SEHNR and CDR2 FQNEAQ (reference sequence). CDR3 DNA: TGTGCCAGCAGCTCCGGACTAAGCGGGGACCAAGAGACCCAGTACTTC. It encodes CASSSGLSGDQETQYF.

The CDR3 protein is CATSQTGTDTQYF. The CDR3 region has the DNA TGTGCCACCAGCCAAACAGGAACAGATACGCAGTATTTT. The genes are TRBV15 and TRBJ2-3; possibly TRBD1 for D (5 bases). CDR1 is LNHNV, CDR2 YYDKDF, per germline (reference sequence). This CDR3 comprises 13 residues. Trimming shortened V by 5 bases and J by 3 bases, and 9 bases separated the two germline ends.

This chain links TRBV6-1 with TRBJ1-5; unclear D gene. Trimming removed 2 bases at V and 0 bases at J, with 8 bases between. Germline V lookup: CDR1 MNHNS, CDR2 SASEGT. CDR3 length equals 15 residues. The DNA of the CDR3 is TGTGCCAGCAGTGAACAGCCATATAGCAATCAGCCCCAGCATTTT. It translates to CASSEQPYSNQPQHF.

The chain couples TRBV28 to TRBJ2-7; 14 positions match TRBD2. Germline V lookup: CDR1 MDHEN, CDR2 SYDVKM. V trimming: 6 bases; J trimming: 5 bases; junction bases outside the gene matches: 9. This CDR3 has 16 residues. The CDR3: CASSSPGTSGSHEQYF. The CDR3 DNA follows: TGTGCCAGCAGCTCGCCTGGGACTAGCGGGAGTCACGAGCAGTACTTC.

This clone has a single count. This rearrangement joins TRBV2 to TRBJ2-3; 8 nucleotides agree with TRBD2. V gave up 7 bases and J gave up 4 bases; unmatched junction bases: 13. Germline CDR1 and CDR2: SNHLY and FYNNEI. CDR3 length: 16 residues. The CDR3 region has the DNA TGTGCCAGCAAGACCCCTGAGCGGGAGATCGCAGATACGCAGTATTTT. Translated, it gives CASKTPEREIADTQYF.